This is a list of T cell receptor beta chains from one sample in a study of blood T cell repertoires in COVID-19. Profiling relied on immunoSEQ multiplex PCR, and the TCRdb table lists in-frame clones only, not all of them. Of about 330,000 clones listed, 70% to 90% are singletons. The sample was PBMCs or T cells enriched from blood (not recorded which). All receptors come from a woman aged 25 to 39 who had recovered from COVID-19. CDR3s include the opening cysteine and the closing phenylalanine or tryptophan. D genes are given only for firm matches. A row's size may be missing; if present it is once, few, many or a size class.

D gene,V gene,clone size,J gene,CDR3 length,CDR3 protein,CDR3 DNA
.,TRBV5-6,.,TRBJ2-7,14,CASSLDLGSGEQYF,TGTGCCAGCAGCTTGGATTTAGGATCGGGGGAGCAGTACTTC
.,TRBV19,.,TRBJ2-7,14,CASSPRVNPYEQYF,TGTGCCAGTAGCCCTCGAGTGAATCCCTACGAGCAGTACTTC
TRBD2,TRBV2,.,TRBJ2-5,13,CASSKAGGETQYF,TGTGCCAGCAGTAAAGCGGGGGGGGAGACCCAGTACTTC
.,TRBV19,.,TRBJ1-1,14,CATILGGPGTEAFF,TGTGCCACGATCCTCGGGGGGCCTGGCACTGAAGCTTTCTTT
TRBD2,TRBV4-1,.,TRBJ2-3,16,CASRGLAGGPVDTQYF,TGCGCCAGCAGGGGACTAGCGGGGGGGCCCGTAGATACGCAGTATTTT
TRBD1,TRBV19,.,TRBJ1-2,14,CASSAAQGFDGYTF,TGTGCCAGTAGTGCAGCACAGGGGTTCGATGGCTACACCTTC
.,TRBV6-5,.,TRBJ2-5,12,CASSLAMETQYF,TGTGCCAGCAGTTTAGCGATGGAGACCCAGTACTTC
TRBD2,TRBV9,.,TRBJ2-6,18,CASSASSGGNSGANVLTF,TGTGCCAGCAGCGCCTCTAGCGGGGGGAACTCTGGGGCCAACGTCCTGACTTTC
.,TRBV2,.,TRBJ2-3,13,CASSRQDTDTQYF,TGTGCCAGCAGTCGACAGGACACAGATACGCAGTATTTT
.,TRBV27,.,TRBJ1-5,16,CASSPPGRGFNQPQHF,TGTGCCAGCAGTCCCCCGGGGAGGGGGTTCAATCAGCCCCAGCATTTT
.,TRBV7-3,.,TRBJ1-2,13,CASSLQAGVGYTF,TGTGCCAGCAGCTTGCAGGCAGGGGTTGGCTACACCTTC
.,TRBV5-5,.,TRBJ2-3,14,CASSFSRVLDTQYF,TGTGCCAGCAGCTTCTCTCGTGTCCTGGATACGCAGTATTTT
.,TRBV3-1/TRBV3-2,.,TRBJ1-5,15,CASSPRGASNQPQHF,TGTGCCAGCAGCCCCCGCGGGGCTAGCAATCAGCCCCAGCATTTT
TRBD1,TRBV2,.,TRBJ1-4,14,CASSRDRVDEKLFF,TGTGCCAGCAGTCGGGACAGGGTCGACGAAAAACTGTTTTTT
TRBD1,TRBV6-5,once,TRBJ2-2,15,CASSWDRGIDGELFF,TGTGCCAGCAGTTGGGACAGGGGGATTGACGGGGAGCTGTTTTTT
.,TRBV28,.,TRBJ1-5,16,CASSLSLPGGNQPQHF,TGTGCCAGCAGTTTATCTCTCCCGGGGGGCAATCAGCCCCAGCATTTT
.,TRBV3-1/TRBV3-2,.,TRBJ1-6,13,CASSPQFNSPLHF,TGTGCCAGCAGCCCCCAATTTAATTCACCCCTCCACTTT
.,TRBV10-1,.,TRBJ2-3,13,CASSEGALDTQYF,TGCGCCAGCAGTGAGGGGGCATTAGATACGCAGTATTTT
.,TRBV5-1,.,TRBJ1-5,15,CASSLTGQSNQPQHF,TGCGCCAGCAGCTTGACTGGACAGAGCAATCAGCCCCAGCATTTT
.,TRBV6-1,once,TRBJ1-2,12,CASSEARYGYTF,TGTGCCAGCAGTGAAGCTCGGTATGGCTACACCTTC
.,TRBV13,.,TRBJ1-3,14,CASSFGAGGNTIYF,TGTGCCAGCAGCTTTGGGGCAGGGGGAAACACCATATATTTT
TRBD2,TRBV6-2/TRBV6-3,once,TRBJ2-3,19,CASSYPPGWGAGGTDTQYF,TGTGCCAGCAGTTACCCCCCTGGGTGGGGAGCGGGGGGCACAGATACGCAGTATTTT
TRBD1,TRBV7-9,.,TRBJ1-2,14,CASSFDRGVYGYTF,TGTGCCAGCAGCTTCGACAGGGGGGTCTATGGCTACACCTTC
TRBD1,TRBV5-4,.,TRBJ1-2,13,CASSSRQGAGYTF,TGTGCCAGCAGCTCCAGACAGGGCGCTGGCTACACCTTC
.,TRBV7-2,once,TRBJ2-7,14,CASSLGTPPYEQYF,TGTGCCAGCAGCTTAGGGACTCCCCCTTACGAGCAGTACTTC
TRBD1,TRBV19,.,TRBJ1-5,14,CASTGPGGRQPQHF,TGTGCCAGTACGGGGCCAGGGGGGAGGCAGCCCCAGCATTTT
.,TRBV3-1/TRBV3-2,.,TRBJ1-5,15,CASSQTTGIGQPQHF,TGTGCCAGCAGCCAAACTACAGGGATCGGTCAGCCCCAGCATTTT
.,TRBV14,once,TRBJ2-7,11,CASSRSYEQYF,TGTGCCAGCAGCCGCAGCTACGAGCAGTACTTC
.,TRBV7-9,.,TRBJ1-3,16,CASSLGVGGSGNTIYF,TGTGCCAGCAGCTTAGGGGTAGGGGGCTCTGGAAACACCATATATTTT
TRBD2,TRBV19,.,TRBJ2-1,18,CASSGGVAGGPSYNEQFF,TGTGCCAGTAGTGGCGGGGTAGCGGGGGGGCCATCCTACAATGAGCAGTTCTTC
TRBD1,TRBV25-1,.,TRBJ1-1,14,CASRRQGADTEAFF,TGTGCCAGCAGAAGACAGGGGGCGGACACTGAAGCTTTCTTT
.,TRBV24-1,.,TRBJ2-1,15,CATSVGGSPWNEQFF,TGTGCCACCAGTGTGGGGGGTTCCCCTTGGAATGAGCAGTTCTTC